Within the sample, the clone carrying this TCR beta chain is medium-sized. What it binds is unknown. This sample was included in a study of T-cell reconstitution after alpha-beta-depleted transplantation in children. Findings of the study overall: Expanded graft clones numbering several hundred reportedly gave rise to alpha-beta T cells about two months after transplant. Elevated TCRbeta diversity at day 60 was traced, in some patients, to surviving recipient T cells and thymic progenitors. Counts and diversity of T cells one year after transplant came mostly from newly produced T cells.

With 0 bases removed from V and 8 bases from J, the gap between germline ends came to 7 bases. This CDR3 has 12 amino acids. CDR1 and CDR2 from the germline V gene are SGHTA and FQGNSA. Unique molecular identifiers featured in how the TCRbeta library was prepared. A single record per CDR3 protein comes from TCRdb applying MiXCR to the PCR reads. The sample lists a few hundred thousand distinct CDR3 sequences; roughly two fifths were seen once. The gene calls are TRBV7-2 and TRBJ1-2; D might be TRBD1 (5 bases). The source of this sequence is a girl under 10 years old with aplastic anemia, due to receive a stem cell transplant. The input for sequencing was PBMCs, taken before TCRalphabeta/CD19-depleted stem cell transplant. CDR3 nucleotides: TGTGCCAGCAGCTTAGCAGGGGTCGGCTACACCTTC. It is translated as CASSLAGVGYTF.